This T cell receptor beta chain was captured by sequencing in a study of blood T cell repertoires in COVID-19. Study details: The United States, Italy and Spain were the sources of the acute and convalescent COVID-19 samples.

Authors' methods: How many nucleated cells were present was estimated from reference gene primer amplification. Method: immunoSEQ multiplex PCR; TCRdb's copy keeps in-frame clones and lacks some. The V and J calls and clone size are taken from that table; D and trimming were inferred from the DNA. The repertoire consists of fewer than 85,000 clones, with 73% occurring once and the leading ten covering about 20%. Germline assignment: CDR1 SGHNT and CDR2 YENEEA. V lost 5 bases, J lost 4 bases, and 5 bases stayed unmatched. There are 14 residues in the CDR3. Input material: peripheral blood. V and J are TRBV11-3 and TRBJ1-1; 9 bases match TRBD1. The source is a man in his sixties with acute or convalescent COVID-19. The DNA for the CDR3 is TGTGCCAGCAGCGCACAGGGGGCTGGCACTGAAGCTTTCTTT. Translation: CASSAQGAGTEAFF.